A selection of T cell receptor beta chains follows, all from one sample in a study of cytomegalovirus exposure and HLA in healthy donors. TCRdb keeps only in-frame clones here, not all; method: immunoSEQ multiplex PCR. The sample shows roughly 150,000 clones, roughly 88% of them seen only once. Specimen: PBMCs. All receptors derive from a boy aged 2 to 10 in good health and CMV-seronegative. The CDR3 runs from the conserved cysteine through the conserved F or W. D genes are given only for firm matches. Expanded clones are given a class, and other clones once, few, many or no size at all.

>once|TRBV7-2|TRBJ1-3|TRBD1
TGTGCCAGCAGCCTTCAATCCGGGACAGGGGGCTTGGGAAACACCATATATTTT
CASSLQSGTGGLGNTIYF
>-|TRBV7-9|TRBJ1-1|-
TGTGCCAGCAGCCCCCTATCGCTGACAGGGAACACTGAAGCTTTCTTT
CASSPLSLTGNTEAFF
>-|TRBV14|TRBJ2-3|-
TGTGCCAGCAGCCAAGAAGCCAGTCCGAGGACAGATACGCAGTATTTT
CASSQEASPRTDTQYF
>-|TRBV6-6|TRBJ1-2|TRBD1
TGTGCCAGCAGTGGAGACAGGGTTGGCTACACCTTC
CASSGDRVGYTF
>once|TRBV30|TRBJ2-2|TRBD2
TGTGCCTGGAAACGGGGGGAGAACACCGGGGAGCTGTTTTTT
CAWKRGENTGELFF
>-|TRBV11-2|TRBJ2-7|TRBD1
TGTGCCAGCAGCTACATCCAGACAGGGGGCAGGTACGAGCAGTACTTC
CASSYIQTGGRYEQYF
>-|TRBV11-3|TRBJ2-5|TRBD1
TGTGCCAGCAGCTCGGGACAGGGGGGAGACCAAGAGACCCAGTACTTC
CASSSGQGGDQETQYF
>-|TRBV5-1|TRBJ2-1|-
TGCGCCAGCAGCCACGACAGCCACAATGAGCAGTTCTTC
CASSHDSHNEQFF
>-|TRBV6-5|TRBJ2-1|-
TGTGCCAGCAGAGACAGCGATACCTCCTACAATGAGCAGTTCTTC
CASRDSDTSYNEQFF
>few|TRBV2|TRBJ1-1|TRBD1
TGTGCCAGCAGAGAGGACAGGGCGGCTGAAGCTTTCTTT
CASREDRAAEAFF
>-|TRBV5-3|TRBJ2-1|TRBD2
TGTGCCAGAAGCTCTAGACTAGCAGGAGTGAATGAGCAGTTCTTC
CARSSRLAGVNEQFF
>-|TRBV6-4|TRBJ2-1|-
TGTGCCAGCAGTGACTCGGGTTCATCGGGCGGGGATGAGCAGTTCTTC
CASSDSGSSGGDEQFF
>-|TRBV7-2|TRBJ2-1|TRBD1
TGTGCCAGCAGCTCCCGGGACAGGGGGCTCAATGAGCAGTTCTTC
CASSSRDRGLNEQFF
>-|TRBV6-1|TRBJ2-3|TRBD2
TGTGCCAGCAGTGAATTTCCTAGCGGGAGGGCAGATACGCAGTATTTT
CASSEFPSGRADTQYF
>-|TRBV2|TRBJ1-6|TRBD1
TGTGCCAGCAGGGCGGACAGGGTAAATAATTCACCCCTCCACTTT
CASRADRVNNSPLHF
>-|TRBV11-3|TRBJ2-3|TRBD2
TGTGCCAGCAGCTTAAGGGCTAGCGGGGGGGCTAGCACAGATACGCAGTATTTT
CASSLRASGGASTDTQYF
>-|TRBV7-2|TRBJ2-7|TRBD1
TGTGCCAGCAACCCGGGACAGGGGCCTTACGAGCAGTACTTC
CASNPGQGPYEQYF
>-|TRBV2|TRBJ2-1|-
TGTGCCAGCAGTGAAACTCCCTCGAATGAGCAGTTCTTC
CASSETPSNEQFF
>-|TRBV6-4|TRBJ2-2|TRBD2
TGTGCCAGCAGAGCGGGGGGGCACACCGGGGAGCTGTTTTTT
CASRAGGHTGELFF
>-|TRBV7-2|TRBJ1-1|TRBD1
TGTGCCAGCAGCTTAGTAGACAGGGACACTGAAGCTTTCTTT
CASSLVDRDTEAFF
>-|TRBV11-2|TRBJ2-1|TRBD2
TGTGCCAGCAGCTTAGTGGTAGCGGGGGGGCAAGGGCAGTTCTTC
CASSLVVAGGQGQFF
>-|TRBV5-1|TRBJ2-1|-
TGCGCCAGCAGCTTGGGTGCGGGACCGGATGAGCAGTTCTTC
CASSLGAGPDEQFF
>-|TRBV27|TRBJ2-7|-
TGTGCCAGCAGTTCGAAGCTAGCGCGATTGCATTACGAGCAGTACTTC
CASSSKLARLHYEQYF
>-|TRBV6-5|TRBJ1-2|TRBD1
TGTGCCAGCAGTTACTCGAAGGGGACAGGCGGCTATGGCTACACCTTC
CASSYSKGTGGYGYTF
>-|TRBV5-4|TRBJ2-1|TRBD1
TGTGCCAGCAGCTCATTCAGGGGGCGCAGAGACAATGAGCAGTTCTTC
CASSSFRGRRDNEQFF
>-|TRBV18|TRBJ2-1|-
TGTGCCAGCTCACTCGGCGCCCAATCGGGGCAGTTCTTC
CASSLGAQSGQFF
>-|TRBV27|TRBJ2-2|TRBD1
TGTGCCAGCAGTAAGCGGACAGGAAGGGGCACCGGGGAGCTGTTTTTT
CASSKRTGRGTGELFF
>-|TRBV4-3|TRBJ2-1|TRBD2
TGCGCCAGCAGTCGAGCCCGGAGCGGGAGGGGCAATGAGCAGTTCTTC
CASSRARSGRGNEQFF
>-|TRBV19|TRBJ1-1|TRBD1
TGTGCCAGTAGTGCTGGACAGGGGGTATTGAACACTGAAGCTTTCTTT
CASSAGQGVLNTEAFF